Presented here are 18 T cell receptor beta chains from one specimen sequenced in a study of T-cell memory formation after mild COVID-19. TCRdb independently ran MiXCR on the 5' RACE reads; one entry per CDR3 protein. The sample includes some 120,000 distinct CDR3 sequences, roughly 15% of them seen just once. The specimen sequenced was PBMCs or a T cell subset sorted from them (not recorded which). The source is an adult woman who had mild COVID-19 (a few samples of this study predate the infection). Cell type and time point are not known.

The chain has TRBV7-2 and TRBJ2-2, with D perhaps matching TRBD2 (5 bases). V was clipped by 1 base and J by 6 bases, with 15 bases between them. Germline V gene sequence: CDR1 SGHTA, CDR2 FQGNSA. The CDR3 consists of 16 residues. CDR3 loop: CASSLVRASRAGELFF. CDR3 DNA: TGTGCCAGCAGCTTAGTGAGGGCTTCAAGGGCCGGGGAGCTGTTTTTT.

The V call is TRBV4-3, the J call TRBJ1-5, with D possibly TRBD1 on 6 matching bases. The CDR3 has 14 residues. Germline CDR1 LGHNA, CDR2 YSLEER. Trimming removed 4 bases at V and 5 bases at J, with 12 bases between. The CDR3 protein is CASSLRQEDQPQHF. For the CDR3, the DNA is TGCGCCAGCAGCCTTCGACAGGAGGATCAGCCCCAGCATTTT.

This clonotype was seen only a few times. This chain links TRBV12-3 or TRBV12-4 with TRBJ2-5; tentatively, D is TRBD1 or TRBD2 (6 bases each). The CDR3 extends over 15 amino acids. Trimming pared 4 bases from V and 2 bases from J, leaving 14 bases between. CDR3 protein: CASSSDGGPQETQYF. The CDR3 DNA follows: TGTGCCAGCAGTTCGGACGGGGGCCCACAAGAGACCCAGTACTTC.

The J gene is TRBJ1-5, the V gene TRBV12-3 or TRBV12-4; no reliable D call. The CDR3 spans 15 residues. V shed 6 bases and J shed 8 bases, with 20 bases lying between them. Here the CDR3 DNA reads TGTGCCAGCAGCCGAACCGTCCCGGGTGGAGAGCCCCAGCATTTT. Translated, it gives CASSRTVPGGEPQHF.

The V call is TRBV7-6, the J call TRBJ1-1, with no clear D. Trimming removed 2 bases from V and 4 bases from J, with 11 bases in between. The CDR3 has 14 amino acids. The germline V gene encodes CDR1 SGHVS and CDR2 FNYEAQ. CDR3 protein: CASSLIGGGTEAFF. The CDR3 bases are TGTGCCAGCAGCTTAATAGGCGGCGGCACTGAAGCTTTCTTT. Supplemented by reference TRBV7-6 and TRBJ1-1, the full variable domain reads GAGVSQSPRYKVTKRGQDVALRCDPISGHVSLYWYRQALGQGPEFLTYFNYEAQQDKSGLPNDRFSAERPEGSISTLTIQRTEQRDSAMYRCASSLIGGGTEAFFGQGTRLTVV.

This clonotype was seen a few times. The rearrangement uses TRBV5-1 and TRBJ1-1; unclear D gene. Germline V gene lookup returns CDR1 SGHRS and CDR2 YFSETQ. This CDR3 has 15 amino acids. Trimming pared 0 bases from V and 2 bases from J, leaving 11 bases between. CDR3 in amino acids: CASSLARGSNTEAFF. Written as DNA, the CDR3 is TGCGCCAGCAGCTTGGCCCGTGGCAGCAACACTGAAGCTTTCTTT.

This clonotype was observed a few times. J is TRBJ2-6 and V is TRBV19; TRBD2 matches at 11 bases. Germline assignment: CDR1 LNHDA and CDR2 SQIVND (reference sequence). The CDR3 is 18 amino acids. J lost 0 bases, V lost 9 bases, and 10 bases had no gene match. The CDR3 reads CASQALSGRGSGANVLTF. CDR3 nucleotide sequence: TGTGCCAGCCAGGCCCTTAGCGGGAGGGGCTCTGGGGCCAACGTCCTGACTTTC. The complete variable domain, with remaining parts taken from reference TRBV19 and TRBJ2-6, reads DGGITQSPKYLFRKEGQNVTLSCEQNLNHDAMYWYRQDPGQGLRLIYYSQIVNDFQKGDIAEGYSVSREKKESFPLTVTSAQKNPTAFYLCASQALSGRGSGANVLTFGAGSRLTVL.

This clonotype has more than one count but fewer than ten. The genes are TRBV7-2 and TRBJ1-1; no definite D call. The CDR3 length is 16 residues. Germline V CDR1 and CDR2: SGHTA, FQGNSA. V dropped 2 bases and J dropped 5 bases, with 18 bases sitting between them. CDR3 sequence: CASSLWGTGKGTEAFF. The CDR3, as DNA: TGTGCCAGCAGCTTATGGGGAACTGGCAAGGGAACTGAAGCTTTCTTT.

V is TRBV29-1 and J is TRBJ1-4, with TRBD1 matching 8 bases. This CDR3 has 14 residues. CDR1 is SQVTM and CDR2 is ANQGSEA in the germline V gene. Germline trimming cut 1 base from V and 8 bases from J; bases unmatched to any gene: 6. In DNA, the CDR3 is TGCAGCGTTGAAGTCGGCAGGGGGCCGGAAAAACTGTTTTTT. Translating it yields CSVEVGRGPEKLFF.

The V and J genes are TRBV7-2 and TRBJ2-1; the D is unclear. The germline V gene encodes CDR1 SGHTA and CDR2 FQGNSA. CDR3 size: 13 residues. Trimming shortened V by 5 bases and J by 5 bases, and 10 bases separated the two germline ends. CDR3 region: CASSEGPNNEQFF. Written as DNA, the CDR3 is TGTGCCAGCAGCGAAGGGCCGAACAATGAGCAGTTCTTC.

This clonotype was seen more than once but under ten times. CDR3 sequence (DNA): TGTGCCAGCAGCTTAGAAGGGGGAGTTCTCGGTTCTGAGCAGTTCTTC. Translating it yields CASSLEGGVLGSEQFF. The gene calls are TRBV11-3 and TRBJ2-1, with D possibly TRBD1 on 6 matching bases. The germline V gene encodes CDR1 SGHNT and CDR2 YENEEA. The CDR3 extends over 16 amino acids. V was shortened by 0 bases and J by 9 bases, with 18 bases between the two germline ends.

Only a few counts were recorded for this clonotype. The chain joins TRBV7-9 to TRBJ1-5; 7 bases are shared with TRBD1. This CDR3 comprises 12 residues. The V and J ends lost 10 bases and 3 bases, in that order; junction bases with no gene match: 3. The germline gives CDR1 SEHNR, CDR2 FQNEAQ (reference sequence). The CDR3 spells CAIGTDNQPQHF. DNA of the CDR3: TGTGCCATCGGGACAGACAATCAGCCCCAGCATTTT. The whole variable domain, remainder taken from reference TRBV7-9 and TRBJ1-5, is DTGVSQNPRHKITKRGQNVTFRCDPISEHNRLYWYRQTLGQGPEFLTYFQNEAQLEKSRLLSDRFSAERPKGSFSTLEIQRTEQGDSAMYLCAIGTDNQPQHFGDGTRLSIL.

This clonotype was picked up many times. The gene calls are TRBV5-1 and TRBJ2-5; D may be TRBD2 (6 bases). Germline V gene data show CDR1 as SGHRS and CDR2 as YFSETQ. V was clipped by 3 bases and J by 3 bases, with 15 bases between them. The CDR3 consists of 15 residues. The CDR3 bases are TGCGCCAGCAGCTCAGGAGGGGCAGGAGAAGAGACCCAGTACTTC. Translating gives CASSSGGAGEETQYF. Full variable domain (remainder filled in from reference TRBV5-1 and TRBJ2-5): KAGVTQTPRYLIKTRGQQVTLSCSPISGHRSVSWYQQTPGQGLQFLFEYFSETQRNKGNFPGRFSGRQFSNSRSEMNVSTLELGDSALYLCASSSGGAGEETQYFGPGTRLLVL.

This chain connects TRBV2 to TRBJ2-1; D is unresolved. V was clipped by 4 bases and J by 0 bases, with 7 bases between them. The V gene's germline CDR1 is SNHLY and CDR2 FYNNEI. The CDR3 runs to 14 residues. CDR3 sequence (DNA): TGTGCCAGCAGTGTCTTGAGCTCCTACAATGAGCAGTTCTTC. Translation gives CASSVLSSYNEQFF.

This clonotype was picked up a small number of times. DNA of the CDR3: TGTGCCAGCAGTCTGCTGGAGAAGCAGTACTTC. Its translation is CASSLLEKQYF. V is TRBV5-6 and J is TRBJ2-7; D is unresolved. This CDR3 spans 11 amino acids. The V gene's germline CDR1 is SGHDT and CDR2 YYEEEE. The V end lost 5 bases, the J end lost 8 bases, and 11 bases lay between the germline ends.

The chain links TRBV18 to TRBJ2-1; 7 bases are shared with TRBD1. The CDR3 totals 15 residues. The germline gives CDR1 KGHSH, CDR2 LQKENI. Trimming removed 2 bases from V and 6 bases from J; junction bases left unmatched: 7. The CDR3 sequence is CASSPGQVAINEQFF. CDR3 nucleotides: TGTGCCAGCTCACCAGGACAGGTGGCTATCAATGAGCAGTTCTTC.

This chain connects TRBV6-4 to TRBJ1-4; 7 bases match TRBD1. V shed 3 bases and J 3 bases; nucleotides not matched to a gene: 7. The germline V gene encodes CDR1 MRHNA and CDR2 SNTAGT. This CDR3 has 16 residues. CDR3 sequence: CASSESAGGPNEKLFF. The CDR3 region has the DNA TGTGCCAGCAGTGAATCGGCAGGGGGACCTAATGAAAAACTGTTTTTT.

Many counts were recorded for this clonotype. The chain links TRBV7-9 to TRBJ2-5; TRBD1 might be the D (6 bases). There are 15 residues in the CDR3. The V gene's germline CDR1 is SEHNR and CDR2 FQNEAQ (reference sequence). V lost 1 base to trimming and J lost 1 base, with 10 bases between them. This chain's CDR3 is CASSLDRVPQETQYF. The CDR3 coding sequence is TGTGCCAGCAGCTTAGACAGGGTTCCCCAAGAGACCCAGTACTTC.